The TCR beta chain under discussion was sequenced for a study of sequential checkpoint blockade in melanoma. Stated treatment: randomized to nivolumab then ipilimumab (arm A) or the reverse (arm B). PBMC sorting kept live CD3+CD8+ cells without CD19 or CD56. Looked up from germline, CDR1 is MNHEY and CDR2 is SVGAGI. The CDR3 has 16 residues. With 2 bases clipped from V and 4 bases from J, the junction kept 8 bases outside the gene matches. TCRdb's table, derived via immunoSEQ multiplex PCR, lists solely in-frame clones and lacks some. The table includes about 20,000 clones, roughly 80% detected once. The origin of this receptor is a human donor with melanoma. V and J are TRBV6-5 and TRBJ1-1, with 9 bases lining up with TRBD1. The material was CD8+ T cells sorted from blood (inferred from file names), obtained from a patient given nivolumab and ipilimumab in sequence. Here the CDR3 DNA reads TGTGCCAGCAGTTACCCTCGTGACAGGGGGGGCACTGAAGCTTTCTTT. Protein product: CASSYPRDRGGTEAFF.